These 17 T cell receptor beta chains share one sample of origin, sequenced in a study of blood T cell repertoires in COVID-19. Sequencing was performed with immunoSEQ multiplex PCR; in TCRdb, only in-frame clones are kept and a portion is missing. Of around 360,000 clones in the sample, more than 75% were seen once. The specimen sequenced was PBMCs or T cells enriched from blood (not recorded which). The receptors were gathered from a man aged 35-49 years in a cohort exposed to, infected with or recovered from COVID-19 (not recorded which).

This chain links TRBV10-3 with TRBJ1-2; 9 bases match TRBD1. Germline V gives CDR1 ENHRY, CDR2 SYGVKD. The junction had 9 bases not matched to a gene; V was cut back by 7 bases and J by 0 bases. The CDR3 contains 16 residues. The CDR3 loop reads CAIKRPGQGANYGYTF. The CDR3 bases are TGTGCCATCAAACGCCCGGGACAGGGTGCTAACTATGGCTACACCTTC.

J is TRBJ1-5 and V is TRBV2; D is possibly TRBD1 (6 bases). Trimming cost V 4 bases and J 1 base, with 11 bases left between them. CDR3 length equals 15 residues. The V gene's germline CDR1 is SNHLY and CDR2 FYNNEI. CDR3: CASSVQGLSNQPQHF. In DNA, the CDR3 is TGTGCCAGCAGTGTACAGGGTTTGAGCAATCAGCCCCAGCATTTT.

This sequence joins TRBV4-2 and TRBJ2-1; 9 bases map to TRBD1. This CDR3 has 15 residues. The J segment lost 6 bases and the V segment lost 4 bases, leaving 7 bases of the junction unmatched. Germline V gene data show CDR1 as LGHNA and CDR2 as YNFKEQ. The CDR3 nucleotides read TGTGCCAGCAGCCGGGAACAGGGGGCCTCCAATGAGCAGTTCTTC. Translated: CASSREQGASNEQFF.

The genes are TRBV28 and TRBJ1-4; 7 positions match TRBD1. The CDR3 extends over 14 amino acids. The trim removed 6 bases at V and 4 bases at J, leaving 5 bases unmatched. CDR1 MDHEN and CDR2 SYDVKM come from the germline V gene. CDR3 region: CASRGGSGNEKLFF. The CDR3 DNA reads as TGTGCCAGCAGAGGGGGCTCGGGTAATGAAAAACTGTTTTTT.

The chain employs TRBV5-4 and TRBJ2-5, with D possibly being TRBD1 (6 bases). Germline loops: CDR1 SGHNT, CDR2 YYREEE (reference sequence). V gave up 0 bases and J gave up 2 bases, with 8 bases separating them. The CDR3 consists of 14 residues. CDR3 loop: CASSLGGQQETQYF. The DNA for the CDR3 is TGTGCCAGCAGCTTGGGGGGGCAGCAAGAGACCCAGTACTTC.

The chain uses TRBV3-1 (or the pseudogene TRBV3-2) and TRBJ2-7; 13 bases agree with TRBD2. The CDR3 runs to 18 residues. The germline gives CDR1 LGHDT, CDR2 YNNKEL (reference sequence). V trimming: 0 bases; J trimming: 1 base; junction bases outside the gene matches: 6. The chain's CDR3 is CASSQDFGLAGVSYEQYF. The CDR3 nucleotides read TGTGCCAGCAGCCAAGATTTTGGACTAGCGGGAGTGTCCTACGAGCAGTACTTC.

The chain carries TRBV5-4 and TRBJ2-1, with unresolved D. The germline gives CDR1 SGHNT, CDR2 YYREEE (reference sequence). CDR3 length equals 15 residues. Trimming cost V 0 bases and J 6 bases, with 13 bases left between them. CDR3 nucleotide sequence: TGTGCCAGCAGCTTGGATTGGCAGGTGATCAATGAGCAGTTCTTC. Its protein is CASSLDWQVINEQFF.

This clone was picked up one time. The chain carries TRBV21-1 and TRBJ1-1; TRBD1 is taken as the D call from the table, unchecked against the DNA. TRBV21-1 is a documented pseudogene. The CDR3 totals 14 residues. The CDR3 bases are TGTGCCAGCAGCACCGGACAGGAGAACACTGAAGCTTTCTTT. It is translated as CASSTGQENTEAFF.

The J gene is TRBJ1-2, the V gene TRBV30, with 9 bases lining up with TRBD1. Looked up from germline, CDR1 is GTSNPN and CDR2 is SVGIG (reference sequence). The V segment lost 4 bases and the J segment 8 bases; nucleotides outside the gene matches: 11. The CDR3 extends over 14 amino acids. Here the CDR3 DNA reads TGTGCCTGGACCAGGGACAGGGAGTCTGGGGGCTACACCTTC. Its protein product is CAWTRDRESGGYTF.

V is TRBV7-8 and J is TRBJ1-3; tentatively, D is TRBD1 (5 bases). The V gene's germline CDR1 is SGHVS and CDR2 FQNEAQ. CDR3 length: 13 amino acids. V lost 6 bases to trimming and J lost 7 bases, with 13 bases between them. The DNA for the CDR3 is TGTGCCAGCAGTTGGGGGGGGACCAACACCATATATTTT. This gives the protein CASSWGGTNTIYF.

The J gene is TRBJ2-3, the V gene TRBV5-1, with D perhaps matching TRBD2 (6 bases). CDR3 length: 16 residues. V lost 3 bases and J lost 6, with 20 bases in between. Germline CDR1 is SGHRS and CDR2 is YFSETQ. DNA of the CDR3: TGCGCCAGCAGCTACTCCGGGGCGGGACCTGCTGATACGCAGTATTTT. Its protein product is CASSYSGAGPADTQYF. Looking up the rest from reference TRBV5-1 and TRBJ2-3 gives the full variable domain: KAGVTQTPRYLIKTRGQQVTLSCSPISGHRSVSWYQQTPGQGLQFLFEYFSETQRNKGNFPGRFSGRQFSNSRSEMNVSTLELGDSALYLCASSYSGAGPADTQYFGPGTRLTVL.

The V and J genes are TRBV10-3 and TRBJ2-1; the match to TRBD2 covers 13 bases. The length of the CDR3 is 16 residues. V shed 6 bases and J 9 bases; nucleotides not matched to a gene: 11. CDR1 and CDR2 from the germline V gene are ENHRY and SYGVKD. The CDR3 is CAISDILAGGQAEQFF. CDR3 in DNA: TGTGCCATCAGCGACATACTAGCGGGAGGGCAGGCTGAGCAGTTCTTC.

The chain employs TRBV2 and TRBJ2-1; 14 nucleotides match TRBD2. Germline trimming cut 3 bases from V and 8 bases from J; bases unmatched to any gene: 3. This CDR3 region has 15 residues. CDR1 and CDR2 (germline): SNHLY, FYNNEI. CDR3 in DNA: TGTGCCAGCAGTGAGGGACTAGCGGGAGCCGATGAGCAGTTCTTC. Translating it yields CASSEGLAGADEQFF.

V is TRBV2 and J is TRBJ2-5; maybe TRBD1 (5 bases). The germline V gene encodes CDR1 SNHLY and CDR2 FYNNEI. The V end lost 4 bases, the J end lost 5 bases, and 11 bases lay between the germline ends. The CDR3 covers 13 residues. Written as DNA, the CDR3 is TGTGCCAGCAGTGGGCAGGGCTTGGAGACCCAGTACTTC. Translation gives CASSGQGLETQYF.

The J gene is TRBJ2-5, the V gene TRBV9; a weak D match, TRBD1 (7 bases). The germline V gene encodes CDR1 SGDLS and CDR2 YYNGEE. The V end was cut by 4 bases, the J end by 4 bases, with 11 bases between. There are 13 residues in the CDR3. CDR3 amino acids: CASSIQGGETQYF. The DNA for the CDR3 is TGTGCCAGCAGCATCCAGGGGGGAGAGACCCAGTACTTC.

A single count supports this clone. V gene TRBV27 combines with J gene TRBJ2-1; 7 bases are shared with TRBD2. The CDR3 covers 15 residues. Germline CDR1 MNHEY, CDR2 SMNVEV (reference sequence). Trimming cost V 2 bases and J 7 bases; bases outside gene matches: 8. CDR3: CASSLERLAANEQFF. As DNA, the CDR3 is TGTGCCAGCAGTTTAGAAAGGCTAGCGGCGAATGAGCAGTTCTTC.

The V call is TRBV10-2, the J call TRBJ2-1; D call uncertain. The CDR3 loop spans 18 amino acids. V shed 5 bases and J shed 0 bases, with 20 bases lying between them. Germline V gene sequence: CDR1 WSHSY, CDR2 SAAADI. The CDR3 sequence is CASSPRSTPRSSYNEQFF. CDR3 sequence (DNA): TGCGCCAGCAGTCCGAGGTCGACGCCCAGAAGCTCCTACAATGAGCAGTTCTTC.